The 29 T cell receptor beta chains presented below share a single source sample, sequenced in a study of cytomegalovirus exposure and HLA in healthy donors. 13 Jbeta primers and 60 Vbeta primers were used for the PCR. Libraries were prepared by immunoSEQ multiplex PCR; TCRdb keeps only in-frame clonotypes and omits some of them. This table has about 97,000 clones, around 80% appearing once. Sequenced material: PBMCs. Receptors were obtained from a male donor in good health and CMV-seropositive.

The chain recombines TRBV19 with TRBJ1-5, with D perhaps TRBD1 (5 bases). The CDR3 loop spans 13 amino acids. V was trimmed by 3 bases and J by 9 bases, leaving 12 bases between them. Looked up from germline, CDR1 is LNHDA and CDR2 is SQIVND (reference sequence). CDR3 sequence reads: CASSIPRVGPQHF. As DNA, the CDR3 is TGTGCCAGTAGTATCCCCAGGGTTGGGCCCCAGCATTTT.

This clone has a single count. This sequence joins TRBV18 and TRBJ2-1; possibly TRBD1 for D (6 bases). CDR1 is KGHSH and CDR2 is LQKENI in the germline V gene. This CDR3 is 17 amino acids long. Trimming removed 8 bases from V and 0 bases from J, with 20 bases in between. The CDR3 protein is CASPFASGRGSYNEQFF. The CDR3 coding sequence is TGTGCCAGCCCTTTCGCGTCGGGCAGGGGCTCCTACAATGAGCAGTTCTTC.

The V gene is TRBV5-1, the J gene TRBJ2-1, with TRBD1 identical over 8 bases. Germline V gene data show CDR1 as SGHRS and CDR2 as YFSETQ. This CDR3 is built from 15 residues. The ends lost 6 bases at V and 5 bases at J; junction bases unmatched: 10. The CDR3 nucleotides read TGCGCCAGCACCACTACAGGGGGGATACACAATGAGCAGTTCTTC. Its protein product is CASTTTGGIHNEQFF.

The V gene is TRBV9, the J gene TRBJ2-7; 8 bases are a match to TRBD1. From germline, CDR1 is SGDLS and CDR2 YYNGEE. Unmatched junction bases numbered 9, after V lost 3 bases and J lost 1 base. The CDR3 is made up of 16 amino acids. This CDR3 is CASSGEAGTGSYEQYF. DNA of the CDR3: TGTGCCAGCAGCGGTGAGGCCGGGACAGGATCCTACGAGCAGTACTTC.

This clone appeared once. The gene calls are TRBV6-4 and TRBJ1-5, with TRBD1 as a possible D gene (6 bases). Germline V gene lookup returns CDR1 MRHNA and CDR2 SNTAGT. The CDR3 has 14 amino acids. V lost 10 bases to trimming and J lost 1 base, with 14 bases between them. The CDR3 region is CANRGGGSNQPQHF. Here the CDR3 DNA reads TGTGCCAACAGAGGGGGAGGGAGCAATCAGCCCCAGCATTTT.

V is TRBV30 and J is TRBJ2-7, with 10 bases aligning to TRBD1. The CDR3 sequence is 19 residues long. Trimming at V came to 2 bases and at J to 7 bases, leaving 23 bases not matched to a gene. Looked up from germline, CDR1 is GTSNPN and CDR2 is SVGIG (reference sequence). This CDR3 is CAWSTGQGIYGIYGGEQYF. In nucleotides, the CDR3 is TGTGCCTGGAGTACGGGACAGGGGATATACGGCATCTATGGGGGGGAGCAGTACTTC.

CDR3 protein: CASSPGRPGGVSPLHF. CDR3 nucleotides: TGTGCCAGCAGCCCCGGCAGGCCAGGGGGCGTTTCACCCCTCCACTTT. This chain links TRBV14 with TRBJ1-6, with 8 bases identical to TRBD1. In germline, CDR1 is SGHDN, CDR2 FVKESK. The ends lost 4 bases at V and 9 bases at J; junction bases unmatched: 11. The CDR3 totals 16 residues.

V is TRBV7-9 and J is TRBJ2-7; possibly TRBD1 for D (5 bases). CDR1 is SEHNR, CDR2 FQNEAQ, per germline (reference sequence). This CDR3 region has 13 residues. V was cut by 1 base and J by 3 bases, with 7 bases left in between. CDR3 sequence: CASSLGQIYEQYF. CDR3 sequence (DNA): TGTGCCAGCAGCTTAGGACAGATCTACGAGCAGTACTTC.

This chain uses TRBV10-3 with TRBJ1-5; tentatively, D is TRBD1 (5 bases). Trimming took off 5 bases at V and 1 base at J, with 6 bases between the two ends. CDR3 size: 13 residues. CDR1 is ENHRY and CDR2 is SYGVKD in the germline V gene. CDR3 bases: TGTGCCATCAGTCGACAGAGCAATCAGCCCCAGCATTTT. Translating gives CAISRQSNQPQHF.

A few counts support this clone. The CDR3 loop is CASSQLGAQGGEAFF. The CDR3 DNA is TGTGCCAGCAGCCAATTGGGGGCCCAAGGGGGTGAAGCTTTCTTT. The chain uses TRBV14 and TRBJ1-1, with D maybe TRBD1 (6 bases). Germline loops: CDR1 SGHDN, CDR2 FVKESK. Trimming removed 2 bases from V and 7 bases from J, with 17 bases in between. The CDR3 runs 15 residues. Filled out from reference TRBV14 and TRBJ1-1, the complete variable domain reads EAGVTQFPSHSVIEKGQTVTLRCDPISGHDNLYWYRRVMGKEIKFLLHFVKESKQDESGMPNNRFLAERTGGTYSTLKVQPAELEDSGVYFCASSQLGAQGGEAFFGQGTRLTVV.

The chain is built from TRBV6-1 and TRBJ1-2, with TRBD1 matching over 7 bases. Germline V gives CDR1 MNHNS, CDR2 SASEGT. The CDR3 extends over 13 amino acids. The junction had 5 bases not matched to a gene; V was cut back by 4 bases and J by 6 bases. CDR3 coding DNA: TGTGCCAGCAGTGTGATTGGACAGGATGGCTACACCTTC. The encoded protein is CASSVIGQDGYTF.

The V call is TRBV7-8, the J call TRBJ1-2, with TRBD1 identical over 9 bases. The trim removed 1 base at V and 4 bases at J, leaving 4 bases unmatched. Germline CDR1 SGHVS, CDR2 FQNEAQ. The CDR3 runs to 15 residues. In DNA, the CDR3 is TGTGCCAGCAGCTTAGTGCCGGGACAGGGCTATGGCTACACCTTC. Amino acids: CASSLVPGQGYGYTF.

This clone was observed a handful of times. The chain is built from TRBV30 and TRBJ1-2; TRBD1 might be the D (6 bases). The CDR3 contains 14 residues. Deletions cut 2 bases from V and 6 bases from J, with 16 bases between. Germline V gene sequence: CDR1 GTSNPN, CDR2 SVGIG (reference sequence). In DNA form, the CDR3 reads TGTGCCTGGAGTCTAAAGTGGACAGCGGATGGCTACACCTTC. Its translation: CAWSLKWTADGYTF.

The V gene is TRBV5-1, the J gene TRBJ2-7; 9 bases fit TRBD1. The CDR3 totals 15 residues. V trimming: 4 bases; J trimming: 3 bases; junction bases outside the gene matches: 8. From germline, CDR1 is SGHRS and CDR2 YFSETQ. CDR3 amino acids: CASSQGTGTYYEQYF. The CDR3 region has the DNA TGCGCCAGCAGCCAAGGGACAGGGACCTACTACGAGCAGTACTTC.

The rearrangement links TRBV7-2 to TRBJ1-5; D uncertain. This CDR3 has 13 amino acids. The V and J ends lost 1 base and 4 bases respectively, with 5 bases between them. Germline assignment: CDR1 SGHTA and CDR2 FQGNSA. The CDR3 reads CASSLVRNQPQHF. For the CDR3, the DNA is TGTGCCAGCAGCTTAGTCCGGAATCAGCCCCAGCATTTT.

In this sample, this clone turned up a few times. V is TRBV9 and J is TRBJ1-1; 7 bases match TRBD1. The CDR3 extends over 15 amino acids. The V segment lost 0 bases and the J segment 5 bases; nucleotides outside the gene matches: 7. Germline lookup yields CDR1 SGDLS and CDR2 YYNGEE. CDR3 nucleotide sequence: TGTGCCAGCAGCGTAGGAAGCCTCAGGGGGACTGAAGCTTTCTTT. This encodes CASSVGSLRGTEAFF.

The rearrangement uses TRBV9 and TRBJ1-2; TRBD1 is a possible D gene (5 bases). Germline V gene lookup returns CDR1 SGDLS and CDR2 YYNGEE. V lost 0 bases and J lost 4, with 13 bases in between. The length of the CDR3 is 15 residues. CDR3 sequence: CASSVDSGRGYGYTF. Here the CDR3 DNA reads TGTGCCAGCAGCGTAGACTCAGGGCGAGGCTATGGCTACACCTTC.

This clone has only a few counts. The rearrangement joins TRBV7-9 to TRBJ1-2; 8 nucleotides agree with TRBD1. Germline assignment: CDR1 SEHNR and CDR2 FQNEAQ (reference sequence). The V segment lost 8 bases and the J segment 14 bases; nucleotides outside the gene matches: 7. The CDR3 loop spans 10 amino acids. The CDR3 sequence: CASGRQGITF. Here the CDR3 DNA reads TGTGCCAGCGGCCGACAGGGGATAACCTTC. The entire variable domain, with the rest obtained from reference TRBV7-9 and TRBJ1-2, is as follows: DTGVSQNPRHKITKRGQNVTFRCDPISEHNRLYWYRQTLGQGPEFLTYFQNEAQLEKSRLLSDRFSAERPKGSFSTLEIQRTEQGDSAMYLCASGRQGITFGSGTRLTVV.

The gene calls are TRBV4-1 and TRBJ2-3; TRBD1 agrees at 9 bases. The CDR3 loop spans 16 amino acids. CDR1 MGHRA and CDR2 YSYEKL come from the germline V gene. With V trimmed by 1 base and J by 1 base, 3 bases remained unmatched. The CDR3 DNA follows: TGCGCCAGCAGCCAAGCGGGACAGGGACGCACAGATACGCAGTATTTT. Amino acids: CASSQAGQGRTDTQYF.

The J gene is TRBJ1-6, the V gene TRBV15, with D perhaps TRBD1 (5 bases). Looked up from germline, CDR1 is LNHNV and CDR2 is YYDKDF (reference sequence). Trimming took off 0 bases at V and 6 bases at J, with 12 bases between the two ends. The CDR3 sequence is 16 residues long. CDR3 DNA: TGTGCCACCAGCAGAGAGGAGTGGGGCCTTAATTCACCCCTCCACTTT. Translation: CATSREEWGLNSPLHF.

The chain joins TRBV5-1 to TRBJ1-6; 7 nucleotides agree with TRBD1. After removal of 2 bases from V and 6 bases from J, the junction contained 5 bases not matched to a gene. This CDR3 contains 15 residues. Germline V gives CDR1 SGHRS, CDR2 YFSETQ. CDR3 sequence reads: CASSLPGQSNSPLHF. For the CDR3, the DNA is TGCGCCAGCAGCTTACCGGGACAGAGTAATTCACCCCTCCACTTT. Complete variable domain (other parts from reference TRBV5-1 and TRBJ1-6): KAGVTQTPRYLIKTRGQQVTLSCSPISGHRSVSWYQQTPGQGLQFLFEYFSETQRNKGNFPGRFSGRQFSNSRSEMNVSTLELGDSALYLCASSLPGQSNSPLHFGNGTRLTVT.

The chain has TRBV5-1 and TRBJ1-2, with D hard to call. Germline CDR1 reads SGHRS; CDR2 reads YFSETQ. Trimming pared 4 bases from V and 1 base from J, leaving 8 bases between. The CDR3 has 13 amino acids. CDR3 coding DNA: TGCGCCAGCAGCGCCGACATTAACTATGGCTACACCTTC. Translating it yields CASSADINYGYTF.

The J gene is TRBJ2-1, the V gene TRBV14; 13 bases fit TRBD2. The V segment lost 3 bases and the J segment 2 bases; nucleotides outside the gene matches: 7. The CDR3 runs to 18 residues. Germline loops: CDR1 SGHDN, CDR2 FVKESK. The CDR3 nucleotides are TGTGCCAGCAGCCAGACTCGACTAGCGGGGGGTGCCTACAATGAGCAGTTCTTC. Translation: CASSQTRLAGGAYNEQFF.

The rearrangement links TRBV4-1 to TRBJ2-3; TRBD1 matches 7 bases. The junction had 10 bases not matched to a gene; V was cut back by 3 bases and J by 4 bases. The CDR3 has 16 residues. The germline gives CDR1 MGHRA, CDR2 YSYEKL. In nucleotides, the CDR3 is TGCGCCAGCAGCCACAGGACAGGAAGAATTTCAGATACGCAGTATTTT. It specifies CASSHRTGRISDTQYF.

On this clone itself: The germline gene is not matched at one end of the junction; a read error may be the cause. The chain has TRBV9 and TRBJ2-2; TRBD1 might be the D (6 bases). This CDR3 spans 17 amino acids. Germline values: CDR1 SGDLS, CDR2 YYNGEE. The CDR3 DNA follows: TGTACCAGCAGCGTGGGGGTGAAACAGGGCGGTCCCGGGGAGCTGTTTTTT. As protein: CTSSVGVKQGGPGELFF.

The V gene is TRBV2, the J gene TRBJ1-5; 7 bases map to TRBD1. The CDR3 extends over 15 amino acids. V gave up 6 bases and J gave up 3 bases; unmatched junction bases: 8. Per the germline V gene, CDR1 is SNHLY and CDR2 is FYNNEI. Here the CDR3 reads CASRFTGTVNQPQHF. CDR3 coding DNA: TGTGCCAGCAGGTTTACCGGGACAGTCAATCAGCCCCAGCATTTT. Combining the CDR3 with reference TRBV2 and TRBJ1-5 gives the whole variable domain EPEVTQTPSHQVTQMGQEVILRCVPISNHLYFYWYRQILGQKVEFLVSFYNNEISEKSEIFDDQFSVERPDGSNFTLKIRSTKLEDSAMYFCASRFTGTVNQPQHFGDGTRLSIL.

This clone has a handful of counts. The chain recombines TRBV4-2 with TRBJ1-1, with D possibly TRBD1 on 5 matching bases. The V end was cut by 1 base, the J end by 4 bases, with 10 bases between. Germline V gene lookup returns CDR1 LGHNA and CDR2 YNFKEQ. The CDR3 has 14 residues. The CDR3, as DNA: TGTGCCAGCAGCCAAGTGTCGGGGGGCACTGAAGCTTTCTTT. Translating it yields CASSQVSGGTEAFF.

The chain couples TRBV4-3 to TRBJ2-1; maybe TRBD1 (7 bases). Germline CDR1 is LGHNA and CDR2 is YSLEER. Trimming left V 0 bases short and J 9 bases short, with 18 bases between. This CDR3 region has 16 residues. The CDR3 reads CASSQEGGGALSEQFF. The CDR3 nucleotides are TGCGCCAGCAGCCAAGAAGGGGGCGGGGCCCTCAGTGAGCAGTTCTTC.

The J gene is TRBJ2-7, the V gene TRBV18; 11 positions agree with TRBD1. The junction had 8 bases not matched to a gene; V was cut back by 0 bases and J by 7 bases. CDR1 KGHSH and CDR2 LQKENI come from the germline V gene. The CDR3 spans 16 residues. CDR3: CASSPPGTGGSREQYF. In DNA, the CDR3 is TGTGCCAGCTCACCACCGGGGACAGGGGGATCGAGGGAGCAGTACTTC.